This entry lists 30 T cell receptor beta chains sequenced from one sample in a study of T cells in Graves' hyperthyroidism and ophthalmopathy. Researchers took RNA transcripts and amplified the TCR beta CDR3 regions from them. With the HTBI primer set, the TCR CDR3 went through a first round of RT-PCR. TCRdb redid the calling of the multiplex PCR reads with MiXCR, one entry per CDR3 protein. This sample has a few hundred thousand distinct CDR3 sequences, with 15% to 20% found just once. The sample was blood. The receptors come from a man aged 18 to 30 with Graves' ophthalmopathy.

Notes on this clonotype: This may be a read error: a much more frequent sequence differs by one nucleotide. The V and J genes are TRBV7-9 and TRBJ1-2; D is possibly TRBD1 (6 bases). V lost 5 bases and J 6 bases, leaving 10 bases between the germline ends. CDR1 is SEHNR and CDR2 is FQNEAQ in the germline V gene (reference sequence). The CDR3 spans 12 residues. CDR3 sequence: CASSPDSDGYTF. In nucleotides, the CDR3 is TGTGCCAGCAGCCCGGACAGCGATGGCTACACCTTC.

This clonotype was picked up many times. The rearrangement joins TRBV18 to TRBJ1-1, with D perhaps TRBD1 (5 bases). Trimming removed 3 bases at V and 5 bases at J, with 10 bases between. The CDR3 length is 13 residues. Germline V gives CDR1 KGHSH, CDR2 LQKENI. CDR3 nucleotides: TGTGCCAGCTCACCGACAGTTGGAACTGAAGCTTTCTTT. It codes for CASSPTVGTEAFF.

V is TRBV24-1 and J is TRBJ1-1; 11 positions agree with TRBD1. Per germline, CDR1 KGHDR and CDR2 SFDVKD. The CDR3 sequence is 16 residues long. The V segment lost 4 bases and the J segment 4 bases; nucleotides outside the gene matches: 7. The CDR3 DNA sequence: TGTGCCACCAGTGACTCCGGGACAGGGGGTATCACTGAAGCTTTCTTT. Its protein product is CATSDSGTGGITEAFF.

The chain couples TRBV5-1 to TRBJ2-7, with D hard to call. Trimming stripped 0 bases from V and 6 bases from J, with 22 bases between. The CDR3 is made up of 17 amino acids. From germline, CDR1 is SGHRS and CDR2 YFSETQ. The CDR3 spells CASSLGPALVRAGEQYF. In nucleotides, the CDR3 is TGCGCCAGCAGCTTGGGCCCCGCCCTAGTACGAGCTGGCGAGCAGTACTTC.

The sample holds many counts of this clonotype. The V gene is TRBV5-1, the J gene TRBJ2-7, with 7 bases fitting TRBD1. Trimming removed 4 bases from V and 6 bases from J; junction bases left unmatched: 13. The CDR3 contains 15 residues. Germline V CDR1 and CDR2: SGHRS, YFSETQ. This CDR3 reads CASSRWQGDDGEQYF. CDR3 DNA: TGCGCCAGCAGCCGATGGCAGGGGGATGACGGCGAGCAGTACTTC. Supplemented by reference TRBV5-1 and TRBJ2-7, the full variable domain reads KAGVTQTPRYLIKTRGQQVTLSCSPISGHRSVSWYQQTPGQGLQFLFEYFSETQRNKGNFPGRFSGRQFSNSRSEMNVSTLELGDSALYLCASSRWQGDDGEQYFGPGTRLTVT.

This chain uses TRBV5-1 with TRBJ1-5, with a weak D call TRBD1 (5 bases). Germline V CDR1 and CDR2: SGHRS, YFSETQ. V lost 0 bases, J lost 3 bases, and 10 bases lay in between. This CDR3 has 15 amino acids. The CDR3 here is CASSLAGGDNQPQHF. In DNA form, the CDR3 reads TGCGCCAGCAGCTTGGCGGGAGGGGACAATCAGCCCCAGCATTTT. The full variable domain, completed using reference TRBV5-1 and TRBJ1-5, is KAGVTQTPRYLIKTRGQQVTLSCSPISGHRSVSWYQQTPGQGLQFLFEYFSETQRNKGNFPGRFSGRQFSNSRSEMNVSTLELGDSALYLCASSLAGGDNQPQHFGDGTRLSIL.

The chain joins TRBV4-1 to TRBJ2-1, with 7 bases lining up with TRBD2. The CDR3 spans 18 residues. V trimming: 0 bases; J trimming: 6 bases; junction bases outside the gene matches: 14. Germline lookup yields CDR1 MGHRA and CDR2 YSYEKL. This CDR3 is CASSQDLLGGFFPNEQFF. CDR3 DNA: TGCGCCAGCAGCCAAGACCTACTGGGGGGGTTTTTTCCCAATGAGCAGTTCTTC.

The chain has TRBV29-1 and TRBJ1-2; 7 positions match TRBD1. CDR3 length equals 12 residues. CDR1 SQVTM and CDR2 ANQGSEA come from the germline V gene. After removal of 5 bases from V and 2 bases from J, the junction contained 2 bases not matched to a gene. Written as DNA, the CDR3 is TGCAGCGTTCTGACAGGGAACTATGGCTACACCTTC. This codes for CSVLTGNYGYTF.

The rearrangement links TRBV9 to TRBJ1-2, with a weak D call TRBD1 (5 bases). Germline V gene data show CDR1 as SGDLS and CDR2 as YYNGEE. This CDR3 region has 14 residues. V was clipped by 4 bases and J by 3 bases, with 13 bases between them. The CDR3 loop reads CASSQSGGYYGYTF. The DNA of the CDR3 is TGTGCCAGCAGCCAATCGGGGGGGTACTATGGCTACACCTTC.

This clonotype was recorded a few times. One end of the junction is discordant with germline, which a read error may explain. The V gene is TRBV5-1, the J gene TRBJ1-2; 10 bases map to TRBD1. CDR1 is SGHRS, CDR2 YFSETQ, per germline. The CDR3 has 15 residues. The CDR3 region has the DNA TGCGCCAGCAGCTTGGGGGACAGGGGCCTCTATAGCTACACCTTC. Amino acids: CASSLGDRGLYSYTF.

This clonotype was seen repeatedly, ten times or more. The chain combines TRBV3-1 with TRBJ1-2, with D uncertain. The CDR3 runs to 13 residues. V lost 0 bases and J lost 8, with 10 bases in between. Germline CDR1 LGHDT, CDR2 YNNKEL (reference sequence). CDR3 loop: CASSQDWQRGYTF. In DNA form, the CDR3 reads TGTGCCAGCAGCCAAGATTGGCAGCGGGGCTACACCTTC.

This sequence joins TRBV6-1 and TRBJ2-2; D possibly matches TRBD1 or TRBD2 (5 bases each). The CDR3 is 12 amino acids. Germline V gives CDR1 MNHNS, CDR2 SASEGT. Trimming stripped 5 bases from V and 6 bases from J, with 7 bases between. Written as DNA, the CDR3 is TGTGCCAGCAGTTGGGGGTCCGGGGAGCTGTTTTTT. Amino acid sequence: CASSWGSGELFF.

Many counts were recorded for this clonotype. The chain recombines TRBV20-1 with TRBJ2-5; D call uncertain. The length of the CDR3 is 13 residues. Trimming pared 2 bases from V and 5 bases from J, leaving 12 bases between. Germline V gives CDR1 DFQATT, CDR2 SNEGSKA (reference sequence). The DNA of the CDR3 is TGCAGTGCTAGATCGGAGACCGGGGAGACCCAGTACTTC. This sequence encodes CSARSETGETQYF.

The V and J genes are TRBV12-3 or TRBV12-4 and TRBJ2-3; 9 bases are shared with TRBD1. The CDR3 loop spans 15 amino acids. Trimming cost V 3 bases and J 4 bases; bases outside gene matches: 5. CDR3 loop: CASSFGDRVSDTQYF. The CDR3 DNA reads TGTGCCAGCAGTTTCGGGGACAGGGTCTCAGATACGCAGTATTTT.

The chain uses TRBV5-4 and TRBJ1-2; D not resolved. The CDR3 runs to 14 residues. From germline, CDR1 is SGHNT and CDR2 YYREEE (reference sequence). The V end was cut by 4 bases, the J end by 5 bases, with 15 bases between. The DNA of the CDR3 is TGTGCCAGCAGCCTCGGACTGACTGATTATGGCTACACCTTC. Translation: CASSLGLTDYGYTF. Full variable domain (outside the CDR3, taken from reference TRBV5-4 and TRBJ1-2): ETGVTQSPTHLIKTRGQQVTLRCSSQSGHNTVSWYQQALGQGPQFIFQYYREEENGRGNFPPRFSGLQFPNYSSELNVNALELDDSALYLCASSLGLTDYGYTFGSGTRLTVV.

On this clonotype itself: The junction departs from the called germline gene at one end, perhaps through a read error. The rearrangement uses TRBV11-2 and TRBJ1-1; no reliable D call. This CDR3 has 13 amino acids. Germline CDR1 and CDR2: SGHAT and FQNNGV. CDR3 sequence: CAGSLSGNTEAFF. CDR3 sequence (DNA): TGTGCCGGCAGCTTGTCCGGGAACACTGAAGCTTTCTTT.

This clonotype was seen only a few times. The chain couples TRBV9 to TRBJ2-3; D possibly corresponds to TRBD1 (5 bases). Trimming pared 6 bases from V and 4 bases from J, leaving 18 bases between. The CDR3 runs 15 residues. Germline values: CDR1 SGDLS, CDR2 YYNGEE. The CDR3 is CASTQEVGPADTQYF. In DNA, the CDR3 is TGTGCCAGCACCCAAGAGGTGGGGCCCGCAGATACGCAGTATTTT.

This clonotype was seen ten or more times. The chain joins TRBV6-2 or TRBV6-3 to TRBJ2-7; TRBD1 aligns across 9 bases. Trimming took 2 bases from V and 4 from J; bases not matched to a gene: 9. The CDR3 runs to 16 residues. Looked up from germline, CDR1 is MNHEY and CDR2 is SVGEGT. In DNA form, the CDR3 reads TGTGCCAGCAGTTACGATGGGACAGGGTCATTATACGAGCAGTACTTC. Residues: CASSYDGTGSLYEQYF.

This clonotype has at least ten counts. This chain joins TRBV7-9 and TRBJ2-7, with D tentatively TRBD1 (5 bases). Trimming removed 4 bases at V and 1 base at J, with 8 bases between. This CDR3 contains 13 residues. Germline assignment: CDR1 SEHNR and CDR2 FQNEAQ (reference sequence). The CDR3 sequence: CASSYDRSYEQYF. Written as DNA, the CDR3 is TGTGCCAGCAGCTACGACAGATCCTACGAGCAGTACTTC. The variable domain in full, with the rest retrieved from reference TRBV7-9 and TRBJ2-7, is DTGVSQNPRHKITKRGQNVTFRCDPISEHNRLYWYRQTLGQGPEFLTYFQNEAQLEKSRLLSDRFSAERPKGSFSTLEIQRTEQGDSAMYLCASSYDRSYEQYFGPGTRLTVT.

In its sample, this clonotype was seen many times. This chain links TRBV12-3 or TRBV12-4 with TRBJ2-1, with 9 bases matching TRBD2. With 0 bases clipped from V and 6 bases from J, the junction kept 6 bases outside the gene matches. CDR3 size: 16 residues. The CDR3, as DNA: TGTGCCAGCAGTTTAGCGCTGGGCGGGGGGGCCAATGAGCAGTTCTTC. Translated: CASSLALGGGANEQFF.

The J gene is TRBJ2-1, the V gene TRBV6-1; 8 nucleotides line up with TRBD2. Germline V lookup: CDR1 MNHNS, CDR2 SASEGT. The CDR3 contains 15 residues. V was pared by 8 bases and J by 5 bases, with 11 bases of the junction left unmatched. The CDR3 loop is CASSGGPRVNNEQFF. The CDR3 DNA is TGTGCCAGCTCGGGGGGGCCCCGCGTGAACAATGAGCAGTTCTTC.

V usage is TRBV2 and J usage is TRBJ1-5; possibly TRBD1 for D (5 bases). The CDR3 length is 17 residues. The V gene's germline CDR1 is SNHLY and CDR2 FYNNEI. V was cut by 8 bases and J by 0 bases, with 20 bases left in between. The CDR3 sequence is CASGGGRSTYSNQPQHF. CDR3 nucleotides: TGTGCCAGCGGGGGAGGACGGAGTACCTATAGCAATCAGCCCCAGCATTTT. Filled out from reference TRBV2 and TRBJ1-5, the complete variable domain reads EPEVTQTPSHQVTQMGQEVILRCVPISNHLYFYWYRQILGQKVEFLVSFYNNEISEKSEIFDDQFSVERPDGSNFTLKIRSTKLEDSAMYFCASGGGRSTYSNQPQHFGDGTRLSIL.

This clonotype was observed at least ten times. V is TRBV12-3 or TRBV12-4 and J is TRBJ2-7; 7 bases are shared with TRBD2. V lost 6 bases and J lost 0; bases outside the gene matches: 14. The CDR3 is 17 amino acids. This CDR3 reads CASRASGQWGGSYEQYF. In DNA, the CDR3 is TGTGCCAGCAGGGCATCGGGTCAGTGGGGGGGCTCCTACGAGCAGTACTTC.

This clonotype turned up a few times. In DNA, the CDR3 is TGTGCCATCAGTGCGGGACTTAATAGCAATCAGCCCCAGCATTTT. It codes for CAISAGLNSNQPQHF. V usage is TRBV10-3 and J usage is TRBJ1-5; a weak D match, TRBD1 (5 bases). The CDR3 length is 15 residues. The V end was cut by 4 bases, the J end by 0 bases, with 10 bases between. Germline V CDR1 and CDR2: ENHRY, SYGVKD.

This clonotype was picked up many times. The limits of the CDR3 on the DNA are not certain, so only TCRdb's listed CDR3 is given. The CDR3 loop reads CASGFGEGVDEQYF. The chain recombines TRBV12-5 with TRBJ2-7; TRBD1 reflects the table's D call only, with no check against the DNA. Germline V gives CDR1 LGHNT, CDR2 FRNRAP. The CDR3 is 14 residues long, ends included.

The V call is TRBV7-9, the J call TRBJ2-3, with 10 bases fitting TRBD2. CDR3 size: 16 residues. The junction had 4 bases not matched to a gene; V was cut back by 1 base and J by 3 bases. Germline CDR1 SEHNR, CDR2 FQNEAQ (reference sequence). In nucleotides, the CDR3 is TGTGCCAGCAGCTTAGAGCTAGCGGGGGAGACAGATACGCAGTATTTT. Translating it yields CASSLELAGETDTQYF.

Many counts were recorded for this clonotype. V usage is TRBV6-1 and J usage is TRBJ1-1, with 8 bases matching TRBD1. Germline V CDR1 and CDR2: MNHNS, SASEGT. With V trimmed by 7 bases and J by 1 base, 20 bases remained unmatched. The CDR3 runs 19 residues. The CDR3 coding sequence is TGTGCCAGCACTAAAGACACACCCGGACAGGGTGGTAAGAACACTGAAGCTTTCTTT. Translated: CASTKDTPGQGGKNTEAFF.

This clonotype was seen only a few times. The J gene is TRBJ2-7, the V gene TRBV6-1, with TRBD1 identical over 7 bases. Germline V gives CDR1 MNHNS, CDR2 SASEGT. The CDR3 runs to 14 residues. J gave up 2 bases and V 6 bases, and 7 bases lay outside the gene matches. CDR3 nucleotides: TGTGCCAGCAGATTCGACAGGGAAGCCTACGAGCAGTACTTC. Protein sequence: CASRFDREAYEQYF.

CDR3 protein: CASSPTSGAYTGELFF. The CDR3 coding sequence is TGTGCCAGCAGCCCGACTAGCGGGGCTTACACCGGGGAGCTGTTTTTT. The chain joins TRBV9 to TRBJ2-2, with 11 nucleotides matching TRBD2. The CDR3 is made up of 16 amino acids. Trimming at V came to 4 bases and at J to 3 bases, leaving 5 bases not matched to a gene. Germline V lookup: CDR1 SGDLS, CDR2 YYNGEE.

This chain joins TRBV18 and TRBJ2-1; D call uncertain. Trimming pared 6 bases from V and 9 bases from J, leaving 12 bases between. This CDR3 region has 12 residues. Germline CDR1 reads KGHSH; CDR2 reads LQKENI. CDR3 nucleotides: TGTGCCAGCTCTCCAAACGCTCCTGAGCAGTTCTTC. Its protein product is CASSPNAPEQFF.